This TCR beta chain was documented in a study of cytomegalovirus exposure and HLA in healthy donors. Only one count was recorded for this clone. The antigen is unknown. The germline V gene encodes CDR1 KGHSH and CDR2 LQKENI. This CDR3 region has 12 residues. Trimming took 4 bases from V and 3 from J, leaving 6 bases between them. PCR involved 60 Vbeta and 13 Jbeta primers. Generated by immunoSEQ multiplex PCR, the TCRdb table keeps only in-frame clones and is missing some. Of about 140,000 clones listed, 73% are singletons. Broader study findings: Data from an earlier analysis indicated that most TCR beta V segments were productive either about 87% or about 30% of the time.

Sequenced input: PBMCs. This chain links TRBV18 with TRBJ1-2; the D gene is possibly TRBD1 (6 bases). This sequence originates from a middle-aged woman in good health and CMV-seronegative. The CDR3 loop is CASSRQDYGYTF. In DNA form, the CDR3 reads TGTGCCAGCTCACGACAGGACTATGGCTACACCTTC.